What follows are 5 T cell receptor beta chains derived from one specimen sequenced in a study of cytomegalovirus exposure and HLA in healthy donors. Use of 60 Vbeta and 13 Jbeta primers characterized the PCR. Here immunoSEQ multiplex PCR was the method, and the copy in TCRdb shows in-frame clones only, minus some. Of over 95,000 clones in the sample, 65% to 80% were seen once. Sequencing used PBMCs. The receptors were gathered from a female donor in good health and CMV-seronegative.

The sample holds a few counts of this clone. The CDR3, as DNA: TGTGCCAGCAGCTCAGGGGCAAATCAGCCCCAGCATTTT. This encodes CASSSGANQPQHF. This rearrangement joins TRBV7-9 to TRBJ1-5, with D possibly being TRBD1 (6 bases). Germline CDR1 SEHNR, CDR2 FQNEAQ (reference sequence). Trimming removed 4 bases from V and 4 bases from J, with 8 bases in between. There are 13 residues in the CDR3.

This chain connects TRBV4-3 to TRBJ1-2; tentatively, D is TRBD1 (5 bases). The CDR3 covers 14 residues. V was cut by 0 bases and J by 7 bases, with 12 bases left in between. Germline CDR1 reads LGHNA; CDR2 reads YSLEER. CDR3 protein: CASSQDRVLGGYTF. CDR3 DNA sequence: TGCGCCAGCAGCCAAGACAGGGTTCTTGGTGGCTACACCTTC.

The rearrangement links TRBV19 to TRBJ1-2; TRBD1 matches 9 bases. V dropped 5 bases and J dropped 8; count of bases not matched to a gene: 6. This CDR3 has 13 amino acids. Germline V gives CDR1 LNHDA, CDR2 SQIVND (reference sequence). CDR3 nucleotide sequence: TGTGCCAGTAGTGCACAGGGGGCGAGGGGCTACACCTTC. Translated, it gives CASSAQGARGYTF. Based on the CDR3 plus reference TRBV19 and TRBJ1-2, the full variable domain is DGGITQSPKYLFRKEGQNVTLSCEQNLNHDAMYWYRQDPGQGLRLIYYSQIVNDFQKGDIAEGYSVSREKKESFPLTVTSAQKNPTAFYLCASSAQGARGYTFGSGTRLTVV.

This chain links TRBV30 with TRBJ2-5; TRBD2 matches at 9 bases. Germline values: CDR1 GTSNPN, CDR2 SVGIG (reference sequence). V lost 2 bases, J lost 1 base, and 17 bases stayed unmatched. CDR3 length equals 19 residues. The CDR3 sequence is CAWSIATGTSRGPQETQYF. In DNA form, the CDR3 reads TGTGCCTGGAGTATTGCCACCGGGACTAGCAGGGGCCCCCAAGAGACCCAGTACTTC.

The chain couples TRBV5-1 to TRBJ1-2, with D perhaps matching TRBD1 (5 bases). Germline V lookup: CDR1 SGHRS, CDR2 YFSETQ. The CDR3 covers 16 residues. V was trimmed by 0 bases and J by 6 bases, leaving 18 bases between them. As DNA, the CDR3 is TGCGCCAGCAGCTTGGGGGGCCAGGCGCGTTTCGATGGCTACACCTTC. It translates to CASSLGGQARFDGYTF.